Included here is one T cell receptor (beta chain) sequence, with context. The antigen is not known. This sample was included in a study of monozygotic twins with inflammatory bowel disease. Study-level results: Among IBD patients, TCRbeta diversity (inverse Simpson) was lower than in healthy co-twins. Patients got different immunosuppressive treatments, which may have made their repertoires more variable.

Per sample, reverse transcription was split into eight reactions. UMIs containing a 6-nucleotide sample barcode were added via template switching. TCRdb reanalyzed the 5' RACE reads and collapses them to one entry per CDR3 protein, without DNA. This listing includes hundreds of thousands of distinct CDR3 sequences. Sequenced material: blood. The sequence came from a human donor with ulcerative colitis or Crohn's disease, or a healthy co-twin of an affected twin (not recorded which).

CDR3 protein: CASSSRDFWAGELFF. The J gene is TRBJ2-2, the V gene TRBV6-2 or TRBV6-3; checking the TCRdb D call of TRBD2 is not possible without DNA. Germline values: CDR1 MNHEY, CDR2 SVGEGT. The CDR3 totals 15 residues.